The 29 T cell receptor beta chains reported below all come from one sample, sequenced in a study of CD8+CD57+ T cells in acquired aplastic anemia. Genomic DNA was employed as the template in profiling TCR beta VDJ and CDR3. A single record per CDR3 protein comes from TCRdb applying MiXCR to the reads. In the table there are 150,000 to 200,000 distinct CDR3 sequences, 64% of which are singletons. Sequencing was performed on sorted CD4+, CD8+, or CD8+CD57+ T cells (not recorded which) from PBMCs. These receptors all stem from a human donor with severe aplastic anemia or a healthy control (not recorded which).

With regard to this clonotype: At one of its ends the junction is not consistent with the germline gene, which may arise from a read error. The chain employs TRBV25-1 and TRBJ2-3; either TRBD1 or TRBD2 may fit D (5 bases each). The CDR3 runs to 16 residues. Germline CDR1 and CDR2: MGHDK and SYGVNS. CDR3 coding DNA: TGTGCCAGCAGTGAAGGGAGAGGGGTTAGCACAAATACGCAGTATTTT. Translation: CASSEGRGVSTNTQYF.

The genes are TRBV12-3 or TRBV12-4 and TRBJ2-7; 7 nucleotides line up with TRBD1. There are 14 residues in the CDR3. J lost 6 bases, V lost 7 bases, and 12 bases had no gene match. DNA for the CDR3: TGTGCCAGCAAAGAACAGGGGTCTAGAGGCGAGCAGTACTTC. Translation: CASKEQGSRGEQYF.

J is TRBJ1-2 and V is TRBV7-9, with D unclear. The CDR3 extends over 11 amino acids. V dropped 3 bases and J dropped 6 bases, with 5 bases sitting between them. The V gene's germline CDR1 is SEHNR and CDR2 FQNEAQ (reference sequence). DNA of the CDR3: TGTGCCAGCAGCTTGACCCATGGCTACACCTTC. Translated, it gives CASSLTHGYTF.

This clonotype has more than one count but fewer than ten. The chain uses TRBV7-9 and TRBJ1-5; a possible D gene is TRBD1 (6 bases). This CDR3 is 12 amino acids long. Trimming removed 5 bases at V and 4 bases at J, with 6 bases between. Germline CDR1 SEHNR, CDR2 FQNEAQ (reference sequence). The CDR3 region is CASSQGNQPQHF. The CDR3, as DNA: TGTGCCAGCAGCCAGGGGAATCAGCCCCAGCATTTT.

Turning to this clonotype: A junction boundary mismatches the germline segment, possibly from a read error. The rearrangement joins TRBV7-7 to TRBJ2-2, with a weak D call TRBD2 (5 bases). The CDR3 has 16 amino acids. The germline CDR1 and CDR2 sequences are SSHAT and FNYEAQ (reference sequence). As DNA, the CDR3 is TGTGCTAGCAGCTTAGTTTCCGGGGTCAACACCGGGGAGTTGTTTTTT. Residues: CASSLVSGVNTGELFF.

The J gene is TRBJ1-4, the V gene TRBV6-1, with 11 bases matching TRBD1. V lost 7 bases and J lost 1; bases outside the gene matches: 8. The CDR3 has 17 amino acids. Germline V CDR1 and CDR2: MNHNS, SASEGT. The CDR3 DNA sequence: TGTGCCAGCATGGATTGGGACAGGGGGGTAACTAATGAAAAACTGTTTTTT. Residues: CASMDWDRGVTNEKLFF.

V usage is TRBV4-2 and J usage is TRBJ2-7; D not certain. Trimming left V 1 base short and J 3 bases short, with 7 bases between. This CDR3 comprises 13 residues. In germline, CDR1 is LGHNA, CDR2 YNFKEQ. This CDR3 is CASSQGPDYEQYF. The CDR3, as DNA: TGTGCCAGCAGCCAAGGGCCTGACTACGAGCAGTACTTC.

Ten or more counts support this clonotype. The V and J genes are TRBV19 and TRBJ2-5; the D is unclear. CDR3 length equals 15 residues. Germline CDR1 and CDR2: LNHDA and SQIVND (reference sequence). V lost 1 base and J 2 bases, leaving 11 bases between the germline ends. For the CDR3, the DNA is TGTGCCAGTAGTATAGGGGTCGGCGGACAAGAGACCCAGTACTTC. Translation: CASSIGVGGQETQYF.

DNA for the CDR3: TGCAGTGCTCCCGACCGACCTAATGAAAAACTGTTTTTT. Residues: CSAPDRPNEKLFF. The rearrangement joins TRBV20-1 to TRBJ1-4; D not resolved. This CDR3 comprises 13 residues. Looked up from germline, CDR1 is DFQATT and CDR2 is SNEGSKA (reference sequence). Trimming took off 5 bases at V and 3 bases at J, with 10 bases between the two ends.

The rearrangement uses TRBV29-1 and TRBJ2-7; no clear D. V dropped 7 bases and J dropped 5 bases, with 12 bases sitting between them. CDR3 length: 11 residues. In germline, CDR1 is SQVTM, CDR2 ANQGSEA. The CDR3 nucleotides read TGCAGCGGCCTACATCTCCACGAGCAGTACTTC. Protein: CSGLHLHEQYF.

This clonotype was observed a handful of times. CDR3 DNA sequence: TGTGCCAGCAGCCCGGTAGCCGGGACGGCGGTAACCCAGTACTTC. This encodes CASSPVAGTAVTQYF. V and J are TRBV7-9 and TRBJ2-5; D tentatively fits TRBD1 or TRBD2 (5 bases each). The CDR3 covers 15 residues. Germline V gene sequence: CDR1 SEHNR, CDR2 FQNEAQ (reference sequence). The germline V and J ends were trimmed by 5 bases and 8 bases, with 21 bases remaining between them.

As concerns this clonotype: Compared with germline, one end of the junction differs, possibly owing to a read error. The V gene is TRBV5-1, the J gene TRBJ2-7; 8 bases match TRBD2. Germline V gene sequence: CDR1 SGHRS, CDR2 YFSETQ. CDR3 length equals 15 residues. Here the CDR3 reads CASSDRGSGVYKQYF. CDR3 in DNA: TGCGCCAGCAGCGATCGAGGTAGCGGGGTCTACAAGCAGTACTTC. Complete variable domain (other parts from reference TRBV5-1 and TRBJ2-7): KAGVTQTPRYLIKTRGQQVTLSCSPISGHRSVSWYQQTPGQGLQFLFEYFSETQRNKGNFPGRFSGRQFSNSRSEMNVSTLELGDSALYLCASSDRGSGVYKQYFGPGTRLTVT.

This clonotype was observed a few times. This chain joins TRBV20-1 and TRBJ2-6; D remains unclear. Looked up from germline, CDR1 is DFQATT and CDR2 is SNEGSKA (reference sequence). The CDR3 covers 15 residues. Trimming removed 2 bases at V and 0 bases at J, with 8 bases between. The CDR3 sequence: CSARPPGSGANVLTF. DNA for the CDR3: TGCAGTGCTAGACCGCCGGGCTCTGGGGCCAACGTCCTGACTTTC.

This clonotype was seen at least ten times. The chain combines TRBV25-1 with TRBJ2-7, with D perhaps matching TRBD1 (5 bases). V lost 6 bases and J 1 base, leaving 19 bases between the germline ends. CDR3 length: 16 residues. Germline CDR1 is MGHDK and CDR2 is SYGVNS. This chain's CDR3 is CASSPSNRFYSYEQYF. CDR3 DNA: TGTGCCAGCAGCCCCTCCAACAGGTTCTATTCCTACGAGCAGTACTTC.

The chain combines TRBV4-2 with TRBJ2-7; no clear D gene. The germline V gene has CDR1 LGHNA and CDR2 YNFKEQ. V gave up 0 bases and J gave up 3 bases, with 6 bases separating them. This CDR3 region has 13 residues. In nucleotides, the CDR3 is TGTGCCAGCAGCCAAGATCGGTACTACGAGCAGTACTTC. This encodes CASSQDRYYEQYF.

The chain links TRBV20-1 to TRBJ2-5; D possibly corresponds to TRBD1 (6 bases). CDR1 and CDR2 from the germline V gene are DFQATT and SNEGSKA (reference sequence). The ends were cut back, 1 base at V and 1 base at J, with 10 bases in the middle. The CDR3 consists of 14 residues. The CDR3 DNA reads TGCAGTGCTAGAGTCCTGGGGGCCCAAGAGACCCAGTACTTC. This gives the protein CSARVLGAQETQYF.

The chain has TRBV7-9 and TRBJ2-1; no firm D call. The V end lost 2 bases, the J end lost 3 bases, and 5 bases lay between the germline ends. This CDR3 comprises 13 residues. Germline CDR1 is SEHNR and CDR2 is FQNEAQ (reference sequence). The CDR3 nucleotides read TGTGCCAGCAGCTTAATCGACTACAATGAGCAGTTCTTC. As protein: CASSLIDYNEQFF.

The gene calls are TRBV7-2 and TRBJ1-6; TRBD1 might be the D (6 bases). V lost 5 bases and J 9 bases, leaving 14 bases between the germline ends. The CDR3 has 14 amino acids. Germline CDR1 reads SGHTA; CDR2 reads FQGNSA. This CDR3 is CASSLGPDSSPLHF. CDR3 bases: TGTGCCAGCAGCCTCGGGCCGGACAGTTCACCCCTCCACTTT.

In DNA form, the CDR3 reads TGTGCCACCAGCAGAGCAGCGGGAGGGTTAACCGGGGAGCTGTTTTTT. Amino acids: CATSRAAGGLTGELFF. The V and J genes are TRBV15 and TRBJ2-2; 10 bases fit TRBD2. Germline trimming cut 1 base from V and 5 bases from J; bases unmatched to any gene: 4. In germline, CDR1 is LNHNV, CDR2 YYDKDF (reference sequence). The CDR3 covers 16 residues. The full variable domain, in which reference TRBV15 and TRBJ2-2 provide the parts outside the CDR3, is DAMVIQNPRYQVTQFGKPVTLSCSQTLNHNVMYWYQQKSSQAPKLLFHYYDKDFNNEADTPDNFQSRRPNTSFCFLDIRSPGLGDTAMYLCATSRAAGGLTGELFFGEGSRLTVL.

The chain couples TRBV5-1 to TRBJ2-2, with 7 positions matching TRBD2. Germline CDR1 reads SGHRS; CDR2 reads YFSETQ. V shed 2 bases and J 0 bases; nucleotides not matched to a gene: 1. CDR3 length equals 15 residues. CDR3 amino acids: CASSFAGANTGELFF. The CDR3 DNA reads as TGCGCCAGCAGCTTTGCGGGAGCGAACACCGGGGAGCTGTTTTTT.

This clonotype was recorded once. The junction differs from germline at one of its ends, possibly a read error. The rearrangement joins TRBV27 to TRBJ2-7, with 9 bases lining up with TRBD1. Germline V CDR1 and CDR2: MNHEY, SMNVEV (reference sequence). The CDR3 contains 13 residues. The CDR3 sequence: CASSGTGTYEQHF. In DNA form, the CDR3 reads TGTGCCAGCAGTGGGACAGGGACCTACGAGCAGCACTTC.

In DNA, the CDR3 is TGCGCCAGCAGCTTGGAGGGCGGCATCGCCTACGAGCAGTACTTC. This gives the protein CASSLEGGIAYEQYF. The chain employs TRBV5-1 and TRBJ2-7; no definite D call. V dropped 0 bases and J dropped 2 bases, with 12 bases sitting between them. Looked up from germline, CDR1 is SGHRS and CDR2 is YFSETQ. CDR3 length equals 15 residues. Using reference TRBV5-1 and TRBJ2-7 for the parts outside the CDR3, the full variable domain is KAGVTQTPRYLIKTRGQQVTLSCSPISGHRSVSWYQQTPGQGLQFLFEYFSETQRNKGNFPGRFSGRQFSNSRSEMNVSTLELGDSALYLCASSLEGGIAYEQYFGPGTRLTVT.

In regard to this clonotype: This is likely a read error, given that the CDR3 carries no conserved phenylalanine or tryptophan at its end. The V call is TRBV7-3, the J call TRBJ2-7; perhaps TRBD2 as D (5 bases). Germline values: CDR1 SGHTA, CDR2 FQGTGA. This CDR3 has 13 residues. Trimming took off 2 bases at V and 5 bases at J, with 10 bases between the two ends. The CDR3 region is CASSLGSGDEQYL. The CDR3 DNA reads TGTGCCAGCAGCTTAGGCAGCGGAGACGAGCAGTACCTC.

The chain has TRBV10-3 and TRBJ2-1; D is unclear. CDR1 and CDR2 from the germline V gene are ENHRY and SYGVKD. The length of the CDR3 is 14 residues. This CDR3 reads CANHLRSSYNEQFF. CDR3 nucleotide sequence: TGTGCTAACCACCTCAGGAGCTCCTACAATGAGCAGTTCTTC.

The chain combines TRBV7-8 with TRBJ2-1; D uncertain. Germline CDR1 is SGHVS and CDR2 is FQNEAQ. The CDR3 runs 14 residues. Trimming removed 6 bases from V and 1 base from J, with 10 bases in between. The CDR3 region has the DNA TGTGCCAGCAGACACGTAGGATCCTACAATGAGCAGTTCTTC. It is translated as CASRHVGSYNEQFF.

The sample holds many counts of this clonotype. Here the CDR3 reads CASSIVAGDEQYF. CDR3 DNA: TGTGCCAGTAGTATAGTAGCAGGGGACGAGCAGTACTTC. The chain links TRBV19 to TRBJ2-7; a weak D match, TRBD1 (6 bases). The germline gives CDR1 LNHDA, CDR2 SQIVND (reference sequence). The CDR3 is 13 amino acids. The V gene lost 1 base and the J gene lost 5 bases, with 9 bases spanning the gap.

This rearrangement joins TRBV7-6 to TRBJ2-7, with TRBD1 matching over 9 bases. The junction had 7 bases not matched to a gene; V was cut back by 4 bases and J by 6 bases. The CDR3 has 14 amino acids. Germline CDR1 SGHVS, CDR2 FNYEAQ. CDR3 sequence: CASSSGQGPLEQYF. The CDR3 DNA reads as TGTGCCAGCAGCTCGGGACAGGGTCCCCTCGAGCAGTACTTC.

This chain links TRBV20-1 with TRBJ2-7; 12 bases are a match to TRBD2. V lost 3 bases to trimming and J lost 7 bases; unmatched junction nucleotides: 7. This CDR3 has 14 amino acids. Germline-derived CDR1 and CDR2 are DFQATT and SNEGSKA (reference sequence). The CDR3 DNA reads as TGCAGTGCTAGTTACCTAGCGGGAGGGCGTGAGCAGTACTTC. Amino acid sequence: CSASYLAGGREQYF.

The V and J genes are TRBV14 and TRBJ1-2; 7 nucleotides align to TRBD1. With 2 bases clipped from V and 5 bases from J, the junction kept 8 bases outside the gene matches. The germline CDR1 and CDR2 sequences are SGHDN and FVKESK. There are 15 residues in the CDR3. CDR3 loop: CASSQTQGGDYGYTF. Written as DNA, the CDR3 is TGTGCCAGCAGCCAAACGCAGGGGGGCGATTATGGCTACACCTTC.